The 27 T cell receptor beta chains below were found in one sample sequenced in a study of blood T cell repertoires in COVID-19 (dated by TCRdb to 2018 to 2021). Library preparation employed the immunoSEQ multiplex PCR assay. In its TCRdb copy, this immuneACCESS table keeps in-frame sequences only and misses some clones. Where compared with another copy, unresolved V genes explain less than half of these, and the others have no known cause. The table for this sample lists 95,000 to 100,000 clones; around 88% of them were counted only once. The ten largest clones represent about 1.7% of the sample. The material sequenced was peripheral blood. The receptors here all came from a man older than 75 with acute or convalescent COVID-19.

The gene calls are TRBV28 and TRBJ2-1; 13 positions match TRBD2. The V gene end was trimmed by 5 bases and the J gene end by 7 bases; junction bases not matched to a gene: 8. The CDR3 covers 16 residues. CDR1 and CDR2 (germline): MDHEN, SYDVKM. The CDR3 is CASSPGTSGMGNEQFF. The CDR3 DNA is TGTGCCAGCAGTCCCGGGACTAGCGGGATGGGTAATGAGCAGTTCTTC.

CDR3 in amino acids: CACTPQTGGAKQFF. In DNA form, the CDR3 reads TGTGCCTGCACCCCCCAAACAGGGGGCGCTAAGCAGTTCTTC. This chain uses TRBV30 with TRBJ2-1, with TRBD1 matching over 9 bases. The CDR3 loop spans 14 amino acids. Germline CDR1 GTSNPN, CDR2 SVGIG (reference sequence). V was pared by 6 bases and J by 11 bases, with 14 bases of the junction left unmatched.

The V gene is TRBV19, the J gene TRBJ1-2; a weak D match, TRBD1 (6 bases). The V gene's germline CDR1 is LNHDA and CDR2 SQIVND (reference sequence). The CDR3 runs 12 residues. V was shortened by 5 bases and J by 6 bases, with 10 bases between the two germline ends. DNA of the CDR3: TGTGCCAGTAGTCGGACAGCGAATGGCTACACCTTC. This sequence encodes CASSRTANGYTF.

This chain links TRBV19 with TRBJ2-7; TRBD2 might be the D (6 bases). Germline lookup yields CDR1 LNHDA and CDR2 SQIVND (reference sequence). Deletions cut 2 bases from V and 2 bases from J, with 13 bases between. This CDR3 contains 15 residues. In DNA, the CDR3 is TGTGCCAGTAGTATAACTAGCCGCACAGCCTACGAGCAGTACTTC. It codes for CASSITSRTAYEQYF.

This chain uses TRBV10-3 with TRBJ2-7; 9 nucleotides line up with TRBD1. Germline V lookup: CDR1 ENHRY, CDR2 SYGVKD. V was clipped by 7 bases and J by 3 bases; unmatched bases: 7. The CDR3 is made up of 14 amino acids. The CDR3 DNA follows: TGTGCCATCAAAGGGGACAGGGTGGGCTACGAGCAGTACTTC. It codes for CAIKGDRVGYEQYF.

The chain's CDR3 is CASSPSPGGLDGYTF. CDR3 sequence (DNA): TGCGCCAGCAGCCCCTCCCCAGGGGGCTTGGATGGCTACACCTTC. The V and J genes are TRBV4-3 and TRBJ1-2; TRBD1 agrees at 8 bases. The junction had 10 bases not matched to a gene; V was cut back by 4 bases and J by 6 bases. The CDR3 contains 15 residues. Per the germline V gene, CDR1 is LGHNA and CDR2 is YSLEER.

This chain connects TRBV2 to TRBJ2-2; a possible D gene is TRBD2 (5 bases). The CDR3 is 14 residues long. V lost 4 bases to trimming and J lost 5 bases, with 11 bases between them. Germline CDR1 reads SNHLY; CDR2 reads FYNNEI. CDR3 in amino acids: CASSVWGETGELFF. CDR3 coding DNA: TGTGCCAGCAGTGTTTGGGGAGAAACCGGGGAGCTGTTTTTT.

The chain is built from TRBV19 and TRBJ2-2, with 7 positions matching TRBD1. CDR1 LNHDA and CDR2 SQIVND come from the germline V gene (reference sequence). The CDR3 runs to 16 residues. The V and J ends lost 5 bases and 0 bases, in that order; junction bases with no gene match: 6. This chain's CDR3 is CASSFAGTANTGELFF. In DNA form, the CDR3 reads TGTGCCAGTAGTTTTGCCGGGACAGCGAACACCGGGGAGCTGTTTTTT. Using reference TRBV19 and TRBJ2-2 for the parts outside the CDR3, the full variable domain is DGGITQSPKYLFRKEGQNVTLSCEQNLNHDAMYWYRQDPGQGLRLIYYSQIVNDFQKGDIAEGYSVSREKKESFPLTVTSAQKNPTAFYLCASSFAGTANTGELFFGEGSRLTVL.

The gene calls are TRBV7-9 and TRBJ1-2; TRBD1 agrees at 8 bases. Germline V gives CDR1 SEHNR, CDR2 FQNEAQ (reference sequence). The CDR3 has 15 residues. J gave up 5 bases and V 1 base, and 6 bases lay outside the gene matches. CDR3 DNA sequence: TGTGCCAGCAGCTTAGGCCAGGGGGCTACTTATGGCTACACCTTC. Protein sequence: CASSLGQGATYGYTF.

The chain recombines TRBV11-2 with TRBJ2-7; 11 bases align to TRBD2. The CDR3 has 17 residues. Losses at the gene ends were 3 bases for V and 3 bases for J; bases not matched to a gene: 10. The germline gives CDR1 SGHAT, CDR2 FQNNGV. The CDR3 nucleotides are TGTGCCAGCAGCTTCACTAGCGGGAGCACAATCTTCTACGAGCAGTACTTC. Its protein product is CASSFTSGSTIFYEQYF. Based on the CDR3 plus reference TRBV11-2 and TRBJ2-7, the full variable domain is EAGVAQSPRYKIIEKRQSVAFWCNPISGHATLYWYQQILGQGPKLLIQFQNNGVVDDSQLPKDRFSAERLKGVDSTLKIQPAKLEDSAVYLCASSFTSGSTIFYEQYFGPGTRLTVT.

The chain has TRBV6-5 and TRBJ1-3; 9 nucleotides match TRBD1. The CDR3 is made up of 16 amino acids. CDR1 MNHEY and CDR2 SVGAGI come from the germline V gene. Trimming at V came to 2 bases and at J to 1 base, leaving 3 bases not matched to a gene. CDR3 bases: TGTGCCAGCAGTTACGGAGGGACAGGGTCTGGAAACACCATATATTTT. It specifies CASSYGGTGSGNTIYF.

The chain has TRBV25-1 and TRBJ2-7; TRBD2 matches 13 bases. The CDR3 sequence is 15 residues long. In germline, CDR1 is MGHDK, CDR2 SYGVNS. V was clipped by 10 bases and J by 3 bases; unmatched bases: 9. The CDR3 DNA reads as TGTGCCACGGCACTAGCGGGAGGGCCCGGCTACGAGCAGTACTTC. Amino acids: CATALAGGPGYEQYF.

The chain combines TRBV7-2 with TRBJ1-3; 7 bases fit TRBD1. CDR3 length: 15 amino acids. Trimming cost V 1 base and J 4 bases; bases outside gene matches: 4. Germline V CDR1 and CDR2: SGHTA, FQGNSA. The CDR3 DNA reads TGTGCCAGCAGCTTAGTAGGGACAGCCGGAAACACCATATATTTT. Encoded protein: CASSLVGTAGNTIYF.

The genes are TRBV20-1 and TRBJ2-7, with 7 nucleotides matching TRBD1. This CDR3 is built from 11 residues. Germline CDR1 is DFQATT and CDR2 is SNEGSKA (reference sequence). Trimming took 7 bases from V and 2 from J; bases not matched to a gene: 2. CDR3 sequence reads: CSVGTAYEQYF. CDR3 DNA sequence: TGCAGTGTTGGGACAGCCTACGAGCAGTACTTC.

The rearrangement uses TRBV6-5 and TRBJ1-4, with D possibly being TRBD1 (6 bases). V was shortened by 6 bases and J by 5 bases, with 13 bases between the two germline ends. Per the germline V gene, CDR1 is MNHEY and CDR2 is SVGAGI. The CDR3 has 14 amino acids. This chain's CDR3 is CASSRGALNEKLFF. CDR3 DNA: TGTGCCAGCAGCCGGGGGGCTCTAAATGAAAAACTGTTTTTT.

The chain employs TRBV18 and TRBJ1-2, with 10 bases identical to TRBD1. Trimming took 2 bases from V and 1 from J; bases not matched to a gene: 1. From germline, CDR1 is KGHSH and CDR2 LQKENI. This CDR3 is 15 amino acids long. CDR3 region: CASSPRTGGNYGYTF. The DNA for the CDR3 is TGTGCCAGCTCACCAAGGACAGGGGGTAACTATGGCTACACCTTC.

The rearrangement links TRBV3-1 (or the pseudogene TRBV3-2) to TRBJ2-1, with D unclear. From germline, CDR1 is LGHDT and CDR2 YNNKEL (reference sequence). CDR3 length: 11 residues. With 6 bases removed from V and 10 bases from J, the gap between germline ends came to 10 bases. This chain's CDR3 is CASSKLREQFF. The CDR3, as DNA: TGTGCCAGCAGTAAGCTTCGAGAGCAGTTCTTC.

The J gene is TRBJ2-7, the V gene TRBV5-1; possible D gene TRBD2, 6 bases. The CDR3 length is 14 residues. The germline V gene has CDR1 SGHRS and CDR2 YFSETQ. The germline V and J ends were trimmed by 2 bases and 5 bases, with 14 bases remaining between them. CDR3 in DNA: TGCGCCAGCAGCTTAATGGCGGGGAGCCACGAGCAGTACTTC. Translating gives CASSLMAGSHEQYF.

This chain connects TRBV4-3 to TRBJ2-3; 7 nucleotides match TRBD1. CDR1 LGHNA and CDR2 YSLEER come from the germline V gene. The CDR3 consists of 15 residues. The V segment lost 0 bases and the J segment 1 base; nucleotides outside the gene matches: 1. The CDR3 region has the DNA TGCGCCAGCAGCCAAGAAGGGACAGGCACAGATACGCAGTATTTT. It yields the protein CASSQEGTGTDTQYF.

V gene TRBV7-8 combines with J gene TRBJ1-5; D is unresolved. V lost 5 bases, J lost 4 bases, and 15 bases lay in between. Germline lookup yields CDR1 SGHVS and CDR2 FQNEAQ. The CDR3 totals 15 residues. The CDR3 DNA is TGTGCCAGCAGCCGCCTGCAGAGGGTTAATCAGCCCCAGCATTTT. This translates into CASSRLQRVNQPQHF.

This sequence joins TRBV7-2 and TRBJ2-5, with unresolved D. In germline, CDR1 is SGHTA, CDR2 FQGNSA. The CDR3 sequence is 11 residues long. Trimming took 5 bases from V and 1 from J, leaving 2 bases between them. CDR3 sequence: CASSLQETQYF. CDR3 DNA: TGTGCCAGCAGCCTCCAAGAGACCCAGTACTTC.

This clone occurred a few times. The chain uses TRBV4-2 and TRBJ1-2; D is possibly TRBD1 (5 bases). Trimming pared 0 bases from V and 5 bases from J, leaving 16 bases between. The CDR3 is 16 residues long. Per the germline V gene, CDR1 is LGHNA and CDR2 is YNFKEQ. CDR3 region: CASSQEWQGTGYGYTF. CDR3 sequence (DNA): TGTGCCAGCAGCCAAGAATGGCAGGGAACGGGTTATGGCTACACCTTC.

This clone has only a few counts. This rearrangement joins TRBV23-1 to TRBJ2-7; D is unresolved. TRBV23-1 is an ORF, and what it does is uncertain. Trimming took off 0 bases at V and 4 bases at J, with 13 bases between the two ends. This CDR3 is built from 15 residues. In DNA form, the CDR3 reads TGCGCCAGCAGTCAATCGAAGAAAGCCCAATACGAGCAGTACTTC. It is translated as CASSQSKKAQYEQYF.

The gene calls are TRBV7-9 and TRBJ2-5, with 7 bases identical to TRBD2. Unmatched junction bases numbered 2, after V lost 3 bases and J lost 4 bases. Germline V gene sequence: CDR1 SEHNR, CDR2 FQNEAQ (reference sequence). This CDR3 comprises 13 residues. The CDR3 DNA follows: TGTGCCAGCAGCTTGACTAGCAGAGAGACCCAGTACTTC. This codes for CASSLTSRETQYF.

The V call is TRBV7-9, the J call TRBJ1-2; D is undetermined. Germline V gene sequence: CDR1 SEHNR, CDR2 FQNEAQ (reference sequence). Trimming shortened V by 6 bases and J by 5 bases, and 16 bases separated the two germline ends. The length of the CDR3 is 14 residues. This CDR3 is CASRPGNSEYGYTF. CDR3 in DNA: TGTGCCAGCAGACCGGGGAACAGCGAATATGGCTACACCTTC.

This chain links TRBV27 with TRBJ2-7; D may be TRBD2 (6 bases). The V end was cut by 3 bases, the J end by 3 bases, with 18 bases between. The CDR3 contains 16 residues. Germline assignment: CDR1 MNHEY and CDR2 SMNVEV (reference sequence). Here the CDR3 reads CASSFRGLDPFYEQYF. CDR3 nucleotides: TGTGCCAGCAGTTTTCGGGGACTCGATCCTTTCTACGAGCAGTACTTC.

The chain joins TRBV2 to TRBJ2-3; TRBD2 matches at 11 bases. The CDR3 runs to 16 residues. The V gene's germline CDR1 is SNHLY and CDR2 FYNNEI. V shed 7 bases, J shed 4 bases, and the junction held 10 bases outside the gene matches. As DNA, the CDR3 is TGTGCCAGCAAGGTAGCGGGAGGGCCTTTCGCAGATACGCAGTATTTT. Translated, it gives CASKVAGGPFADTQYF.